These T cell receptor beta chains were read from a single sample in a study of T cells of healthy individuals. TCRdb reprocessed the 5' RACE reads with MiXCR, giving one entry per CDR3 protein. In the table there are 75,000 to 95,000 distinct CDR3 sequences, around 5.1% of which are singletons. The receptors derive from a female donor in good health. Both conserved end residues are part of each CDR3. The D gene is left open where the match is weak. Size tells how often a clone was seen (once, few, many) or the class of an expanded clone, and some rows leave it out.

>TRBJ2-7|TRBV30|few|.
CAWSVPPPYEQYF
TGTGCCTGGAGTGTACCCCCTCCCTACGAGCAGTACTTC
>TRBJ1-4|TRBV20-1|many|.
CSAPLLRAANEKLFF
TGCAGTGCCCCCCTATTGCGTGCCGCTAATGAAAAACTGTTTTTT
>TRBJ1-1|TRBV4-1|few|TRBD1
CASSPYTGTGPEAFF
TGCGCCAGCAGCCCCTATACTGGGACAGGGCCTGAAGCTTTCTTT
>TRBJ2-3|TRBV15|many|.
CATSRGDGTDTQYF
TGTGCCACCAGCAGAGGGGATGGCACAGATACGCAGTATTTT
>TRBJ2-7|TRBV2|many|.
CASSERDSYYEQYF
TGTGCCAGCAGTGAAAGGGACTCCTACTACGAGCAGTACTTC
>TRBJ2-5|TRBV29-1|many|.
CSADWSDQETQYF
TGCAGCGCCGACTGGAGCGACCAAGAGACCCAGTACTTC
>TRBJ1-1|TRBV4-1|many|.
CASSQGPGAREAFF
TGCGCCAGCAGCCAAGGCCCGGGGGCGCGGGAAGCTTTCTTT
>TRBJ1-2|TRBV11-2|many|.
CASSLGTGPDRRYGYTF
TGTGCCAGCAGCTTAGGCACAGGTCCAGATAGACGTTATGGCTACACCTTC
>TRBJ2-1|TRBV4-1|many|TRBD2
CASSLGLAGGRYNEQFF
TGCGCCAGCAGCTTGGGACTAGCGGGAGGGCGATACAATGAGCAGTTCTTC
>TRBJ2-3|TRBV12-3/TRBV12-4|many|.
CASSSTGSTDTQYF
TGTGCCAGCAGCAGTACAGGGAGCACAGATACGCAGTATTTT
>TRBJ1-2|TRBV4-3|.|TRBD1
CASSQDRVRTF
TGCGCCAGCAGCCAGGACAGGGTGCGGACCTTC
>TRBJ1-1|TRBV6-2/TRBV6-3|few|.
CASSYSQAGPREAFF
TGTGCCAGCAGTTACTCTCAAGCGGGACCGAGAGAAGCTTTCTTT
>TRBJ1-1|TRBV20-1|many|.
CSAHRGTHTDTEAFF
TGCAGTGCCCACAGAGGGACCCATACAGACACTGAAGCTTTCTTT
>TRBJ2-5|TRBV7-2|many|.
CASSLGSTRETQYF
TGTGCCAGCAGCTTAGGGAGTACTAGGGAGACCCAGTACTTC
>TRBJ1-2|TRBV12-3/TRBV12-4|many|.
CASSLIGQIGYTF
TGTGCCAGCAGTTTAATCGGGCAGATTGGCTACACCTTC
>TRBJ2-7|TRBV6-2/TRBV6-3|few|.
CASSYSDAALSEQYF
TGTGCCAGCAGTTACTCGGACGCGGCCCTTTCCGAGCAGTACTTC
>TRBJ2-7|TRBV7-9|many|.
CASSLVSGMGPYEQYF
TGTGCCAGCAGCTTAGTCTCAGGGATGGGACCCTACGAGCAGTACTTC
>TRBJ2-1|TRBV5-4|few|TRBD1
CASRGQGVNNEQFF
TGTGCCAGCAGAGGACAGGGAGTAAACAATGAGCAGTTCTTC
>TRBJ1-1|TRBV11-2|many|.
CASSRGDTEAFF
TGTGCCAGCAGCCGGGGCGACACTGAAGCTTTCTTT
>TRBJ2-1|TRBV10-3|few|.
CAISEGNEQFF
TGTGCCATCAGTGAGGGAAATGAGCAGTTCTTC
>TRBJ1-6|TRBV30|few|TRBD1
CAWSGTGGNSPLHF
TGTGCCTGGAGCGGGACAGGGGGTAATTCACCCCTCCACTTT
>TRBJ1-1|TRBV5-1|.|TRBD1
CASSRRDSGSEAFF
TGCGCCAGCAGCCGCAGGGACAGTGGGTCAGAAGCTTTCTTT
>TRBJ2-7|TRBV18|few|.
CASSPWTGRDEQYF
TGTGCCAGCTCACCATGGACAGGGAGGGACGAGCAGTACTTC
>TRBJ2-1|TRBV20-1|.|TRBD2
CSATTSGAYNEQFF
TGCAGTGCCACCACTAGCGGGGCCTACAATGAGCAGTTCTTC
>TRBJ2-3|TRBV7-9|few|.
CASSQRLGATDTQYF
TGTGCCAGCAGCCAACGACTAGGGGCCACAGATACGCAGTATTTT
>TRBJ1-3|TRBV6-5|many|.
CATGRFGGSGNTIYF
TGTGCCACCGGCCGATTCGGGGGATCTGGAAACACCATATATTTT
>TRBJ1-1|TRBV6-2/TRBV6-3|.|.
CASSSPGDGITEAFF
TGTGCCAGCAGTTCCCCCGGGGACGGTATCACTGAAGCTTTCTTT
>TRBJ1-1|TRBV2|.|TRBD1
CASSEPEGQGPEAFF
TGTGCCAGCAGTGAACCCGAGGGACAGGGTCCTGAAGCTTTCTTT